Below, one T cell receptor beta chain is given with its context. The antigen is undetermined. The source of the sample is a study of cytomegalovirus exposure and HLA in healthy donors. Findings and limits, study-wide: A later analysis by the authors found several of the most significant clusters apparently linked to common viral pathogens. In a later analysis, TCR association rates varied by HLA locus: DRB1 most, HLA-C fewest. Within an earlier analysis, most TCR beta V segments proved productive either about 90% or about 30% of the time.

Researchers ran the PCR with 60 Vbeta and 13 Jbeta primers. The repertoire was sequenced with immunoSEQ multiplex PCR; TCRdb's copy has only in-frame clones and lacks some. The sample's table shows over 45,000 clones. Looked up from germline, CDR1 is LNHDA and CDR2 is SQIVND (reference sequence). The CDR3 spans 13 residues. The V gene lost 5 bases and the J gene lost 4 bases, with 11 bases spanning the gap. The V and J genes are TRBV19 and TRBJ1-2; perhaps TRBD1 as D (5 bases). This TCR came from a young woman in good health and CMV-seronegative. Source material: PBMCs. CDR3 DNA: TGTGCCAGTAGTGAGGGACTTCTCTATGGCTACACCTTC. Translation: CASSEGLLYGYTF.